These 13 T cell receptor beta chains were all obtained from the same sample, sequenced in a study of cytomegalovirus exposure and HLA in healthy donors. The PCR employed 60 Vbeta primers together with 13 Jbeta primers. The protocol was immunoSEQ multiplex PCR, while the TCRdb copy is restricted to in-frame clones and leaves out a portion. The data contain about 200,000 clones, roughly three quarters of them singletons. Source material: PBMCs. Every receptor here comes from a male donor in good health and CMV-seropositive.

This clone was detected once. CDR3 region: CASSLEGLAGNIQYF. The CDR3 nucleotides read TGTGCCAGCAGCTTAGAGGGACTAGCGGGAAACATTCAGTACTTC. The rearrangement joins TRBV11-2 to TRBJ2-4; TRBD2 matches at 12 bases. CDR1 is SGHAT, CDR2 FQNNGV, per germline. The CDR3 is 15 residues long. After removal of 0 bases from V and 6 bases from J, the junction contained 0 bases not matched to a gene.

This clone was observed once. The rearrangement uses TRBV7-8 and TRBJ1-1, with 9 nucleotides matching TRBD1. V dropped 6 bases and J dropped 12; count of bases not matched to a gene: 8. The CDR3 has 12 amino acids. The V gene's germline CDR1 is SGHVS and CDR2 FQNEAQ. The CDR3 DNA reads TGTGCCAGCAGAGAACAGGGGGCGAAGTCTTTCTTT. Its protein product is CASREQGAKSFF. The variable domain in full, with the rest retrieved from reference TRBV7-8 and TRBJ1-1, is GAGVSQSPRYKVAKRGQDVALRCDPISGHVSLFWYQQALGQGPEFLTYFQNEAQLDKSGLPSDRFFAERPEGSVSTLKIQRTQQEDSAVYLCASREQGAKSFFGQGTRLTVV.

This clone was counted once. This chain connects TRBV6-5 to TRBJ2-7, with a possible D match to TRBD2 (6 bases). This CDR3 is 15 amino acids long. Germline-derived CDR1 and CDR2 are MNHEY and SVGAGI. Trimming took off 8 bases at V and 2 bases at J, with 19 bases between the two ends. This chain's CDR3 is CASAESGLPTYEQYF. DNA of the CDR3: TGTGCCAGCGCCGAGAGCGGGCTTCCTACCTACGAGCAGTACTTC.

The V and J genes are TRBV29-1 and TRBJ2-7, with TRBD1 as a possible D gene (5 bases). This CDR3 is built from 12 residues. With 7 bases removed from V and 9 bases from J, the gap between germline ends came to 19 bases. CDR1 is SQVTM, CDR2 ANQGSEA, per germline. The CDR3 spells CSATSGSQGQYF. The CDR3 DNA reads TGCAGCGCAACGTCGGGTTCTCAGGGGCAGTACTTC.

The chain joins TRBV7-2 to TRBJ2-1; 8 positions agree with TRBD2. J was trimmed by 4 bases and V by 7 bases; bases with no gene match: 12. From germline, CDR1 is SGHTA and CDR2 FQGNSA. The CDR3 consists of 16 residues. The CDR3 is CASTRRISGAYNEQFF. The CDR3 coding sequence is TGTGCCAGCACCCGCCGCATTAGCGGGGCATACAATGAGCAGTTCTTC.

The chain couples TRBV7-2 to TRBJ1-1; D is unresolved. The CDR3 is 14 residues long. Trimming left V 1 base short and J 4 bases short, with 10 bases between. Germline-derived CDR1 and CDR2 are SGHTA and FQGNSA. CDR3 residues: CASSLEPGITEAFF. The CDR3 nucleotides read TGTGCCAGCAGCTTAGAACCGGGGATCACTGAAGCTTTCTTT.

The CDR3 region has the DNA TGTGCCAGCAGTGCCAGGACTCCTGGAAACACCATATATTTT. It specifies CASSARTPGNTIYF. V gene TRBV2 combines with J gene TRBJ1-3; D is uncertain. Germline loops: CDR1 SNHLY, CDR2 FYNNEI. V lost 4 bases, J lost 2 bases, and 9 bases lay in between. There are 14 residues in the CDR3.

The chain carries TRBV7-6 and TRBJ1-3; possible D gene TRBD1, 5 bases. CDR1 and CDR2 from the germline V gene are SGHVS and FNYEAQ. Trimming took off 2 bases at V and 3 bases at J, with 8 bases between the two ends. The CDR3 extends over 14 amino acids. The CDR3 bases are TGTGCCAGCAGCTTACTAGGGGATGGAAACACCATATATTTT. Its protein product is CASSLLGDGNTIYF.

The chain uses TRBV28 and TRBJ2-7; D is perhaps TRBD1 (5 bases). Trimming shortened V by 6 bases and J by 6 bases, and 18 bases separated the two germline ends. Germline loops: CDR1 MDHEN, CDR2 SYDVKM. The CDR3 has 14 residues. The CDR3 protein is CASSNGHLKGEQYF. The CDR3 DNA sequence: TGTGCCAGCAGCAATGGACATCTAAAGGGCGAGCAGTACTTC.

This clone was picked up a small number of times. The rearrangement joins TRBV2 to TRBJ2-2; 7 bases map to TRBD1. V lost 0 bases to trimming and J lost 7 bases; unmatched junction nucleotides: 5. CDR3 length: 15 residues. The germline V gene has CDR1 SNHLY and CDR2 FYNNEI. CDR3 sequence reads: CASSEAGGFSGELFF. Written as DNA, the CDR3 is TGTGCCAGCAGTGAAGCAGGGGGCTTCAGCGGGGAGCTGTTTTTT.

In the case of this clone: The same CDR3 arises from other DNA sequences in this sample as well. This chain uses TRBV11-2 with TRBJ2-1; D is possibly TRBD2 (7 bases). Germline V gives CDR1 SGHAT, CDR2 FQNNGV. The CDR3 runs 15 residues. V was trimmed by 1 base and J by 2 bases, leaving 9 bases between them. CDR3 nucleotides: TGTGCCAGCAGCTTAGCGGGGGGCACCTACAATGAGCAGTTCTTC. This gives the protein CASSLAGGTYNEQFF.

The V gene is TRBV18, the J gene TRBJ2-3; 12 nucleotides line up with TRBD2. J lost 3 bases, V lost 6 bases, and 4 bases had no gene match. CDR3 size: 15 residues. Germline CDR1 and CDR2: KGHSH and LQKENI. Written as DNA, the CDR3 is TGTGCCAGCTCCCCGACTAGCGGGAGTACAGATACGCAGTATTTT. It specifies CASSPTSGSTDTQYF. The full variable domain, with the rest looked up from reference TRBV18 and TRBJ2-3, is NAGVMQNPRHLVRRRGQEARLRCSPMKGHSHVYWYRQLPEEGLKFMVYLQKENIIDESGMPKERFSAEFPKEGPSILRIQQVVRGDSAAYFCASSPTSGSTDTQYFGPGTRLTVL.

This sequence joins TRBV6-6 and TRBJ1-1; 7 bases are a match to TRBD1. The V gene end was trimmed by 8 bases and the J gene end by 1 base; junction bases not matched to a gene: 7. From germline, CDR1 is MNHNY and CDR2 SVGAGI (reference sequence). The CDR3 sequence is 14 residues long. The CDR3 reads CASLHGTANTEAFF. CDR3 DNA: TGTGCCAGCCTCCACGGGACAGCGAACACTGAAGCTTTCTTT.